The 4 T cell receptor beta chains below were found in one sample sequenced in a study of regulatory T cells in long-lasting Graves disease. Stated time point: persistent/refractory GD, antithyroid drugs over 5 years with positive TRAb. Making the TCR library involved RNA that had been extracted from PBMCs. Researchers made TCR beta libraries by using iRepertoire HTBI primers and running Arm-PCR on CDR3 regions. TCRdb re-called the multiplex PCR reads with MiXCR, one entry per CDR3 protein. The sample yields hundreds of thousands of distinct CDR3 sequences, less than 25% seen once. This specimen consisted of peripheral blood mononuclear cells (PBMCs), obtained when the disease was refractory, from a patient treated with antithyroid drugs. Receptors originate from a female donor with Graves disease.

This clonotype was observed a handful of times. The chain couples TRBV7-9 to TRBJ1-4, with 9 bases lining up with TRBD1. Per germline, CDR1 SEHNR and CDR2 FQNEAQ (reference sequence). CDR3 length: 15 residues. The J segment lost 11 bases and the V segment lost 5 bases, leaving 12 bases of the junction unmatched. The CDR3 sequence is CASSQETGGGEKLFF. The CDR3 nucleotides are TGTGCCAGCAGCCAAGAGACAGGGGGAGGCGAGAAACTGTTTTTT.

The gene calls are TRBV30 and TRBJ2-5, with TRBD2 matching 8 bases. V lost 6 bases to trimming and J lost 4 bases; unmatched junction nucleotides: 16. CDR3 size: 16 residues. The germline V gene encodes CDR1 GTSNPN and CDR2 SVGIG (reference sequence). Here the CDR3 reads CACGVFPGGPSETQYF. The CDR3 DNA reads TGTGCCTGCGGAGTATTCCCGGGAGGGCCATCAGAGACCCAGTACTTC.

V and J are TRBV30 and TRBJ2-5; D remains unclear. The CDR3 length is 13 residues. Looked up from germline, CDR1 is GTSNPN and CDR2 is SVGIG (reference sequence). Trimming cost V 5 bases and J 5 bases, with 15 bases left between them. The DNA for the CDR3 is TGTGCCTGGGGGATAGTGGGATCGGAGACCCAGTACTTC. This codes for CAWGIVGSETQYF.

The chain recombines TRBV28 with TRBJ1-1; D uncertain. Germline V gene lookup returns CDR1 MDHEN and CDR2 SYDVKM. V lost 3 bases, J lost 9 bases, and 8 bases lay in between. The CDR3 is made up of 11 amino acids. The CDR3 DNA is TGTGCCAGCAGTTTCGCTCAGAAAGCTTTCTTT. Residues: CASSFAQKAFF.